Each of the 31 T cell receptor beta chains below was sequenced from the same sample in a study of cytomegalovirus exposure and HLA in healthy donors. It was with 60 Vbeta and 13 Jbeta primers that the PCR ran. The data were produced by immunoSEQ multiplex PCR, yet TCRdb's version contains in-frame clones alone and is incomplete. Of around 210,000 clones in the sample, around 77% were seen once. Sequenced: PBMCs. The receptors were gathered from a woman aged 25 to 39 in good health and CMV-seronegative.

The CDR3 sequence is CASSLAVQGKYTF. CDR3 bases: TGCGCCAGCAGCTTGGCTGTGCAGGGGAAATACACCTTC. The chain has TRBV5-1 and TRBJ1-2; D might be TRBD1 (6 bases). The CDR3 is 13 residues long. V gave up 0 bases and J gave up 11 bases, with 14 bases separating them. In germline, CDR1 is SGHRS, CDR2 YFSETQ. Drawing the rest from reference TRBV5-1 and TRBJ1-2, the complete variable domain is KAGVTQTPRYLIKTRGQQVTLSCSPISGHRSVSWYQQTPGQGLQFLFEYFSETQRNKGNFPGRFSGRQFSNSRSEMNVSTLELGDSALYLCASSLAVQGKYTFGSGTRLTVV.

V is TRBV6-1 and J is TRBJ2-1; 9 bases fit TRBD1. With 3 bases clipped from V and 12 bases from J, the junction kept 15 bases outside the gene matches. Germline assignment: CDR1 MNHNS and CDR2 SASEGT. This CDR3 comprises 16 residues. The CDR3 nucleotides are TGTGCCAGCAGTGAGGCCCCGGGACAGGGTTACATCAGGCAGTTCTTC. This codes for CASSEAPGQGYIRQFF.

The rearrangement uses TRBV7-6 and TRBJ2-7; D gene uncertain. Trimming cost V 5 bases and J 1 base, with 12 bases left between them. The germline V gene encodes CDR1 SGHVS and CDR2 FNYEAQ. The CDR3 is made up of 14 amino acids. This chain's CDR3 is CASSLGWASYEQYF. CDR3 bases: TGTGCCAGCAGCCTCGGATGGGCATCCTACGAGCAGTACTTC.

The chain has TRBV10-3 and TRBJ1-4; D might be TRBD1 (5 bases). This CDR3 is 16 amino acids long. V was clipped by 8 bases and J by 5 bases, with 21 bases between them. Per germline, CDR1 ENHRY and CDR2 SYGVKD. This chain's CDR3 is CAIRATWGGENEKLFF. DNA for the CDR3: TGTGCCATCCGGGCCACATGGGGAGGGGAGAATGAAAAACTGTTTTTT.

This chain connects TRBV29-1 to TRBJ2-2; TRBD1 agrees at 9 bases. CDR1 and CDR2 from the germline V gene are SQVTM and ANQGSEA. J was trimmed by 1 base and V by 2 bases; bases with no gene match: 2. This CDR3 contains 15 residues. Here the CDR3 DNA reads TGCAGCGTTGAAACGGACAGGGGGAACACCGGGGAGCTGTTTTTT. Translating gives CSVETDRGNTGELFF.

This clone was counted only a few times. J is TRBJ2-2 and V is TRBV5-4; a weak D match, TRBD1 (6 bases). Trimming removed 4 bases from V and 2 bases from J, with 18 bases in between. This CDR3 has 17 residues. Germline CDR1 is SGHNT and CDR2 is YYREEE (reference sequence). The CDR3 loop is CASSLGWAGGNTGELFF. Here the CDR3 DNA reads TGTGCCAGCAGCCTAGGGTGGGCTGGGGGCAACACCGGGGAGCTGTTTTTT.

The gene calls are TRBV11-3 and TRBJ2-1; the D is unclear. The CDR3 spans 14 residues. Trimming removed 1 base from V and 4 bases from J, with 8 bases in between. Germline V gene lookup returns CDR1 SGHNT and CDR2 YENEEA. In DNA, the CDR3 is TGTGCCAGCAGCTTAGGTTTCTCTTACAATGAGCAGTTCTTC. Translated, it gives CASSLGFSYNEQFF.

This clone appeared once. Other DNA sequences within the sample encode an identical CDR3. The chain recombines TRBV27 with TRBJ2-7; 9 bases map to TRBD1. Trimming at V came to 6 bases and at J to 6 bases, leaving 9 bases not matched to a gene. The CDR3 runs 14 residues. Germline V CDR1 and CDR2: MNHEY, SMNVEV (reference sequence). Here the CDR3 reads CASSLQGAAGEQYF. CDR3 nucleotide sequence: TGTGCCAGCAGCTTACAGGGGGCGGCGGGCGAGCAGTACTTC.

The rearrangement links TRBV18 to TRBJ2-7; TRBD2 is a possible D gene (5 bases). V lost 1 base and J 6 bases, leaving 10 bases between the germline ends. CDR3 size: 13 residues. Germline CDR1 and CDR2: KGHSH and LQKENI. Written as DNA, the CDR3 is TGTGCCAGCTCACCACTAGGAGGATCCGAGCAGTACTTC. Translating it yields CASSPLGGSEQYF.

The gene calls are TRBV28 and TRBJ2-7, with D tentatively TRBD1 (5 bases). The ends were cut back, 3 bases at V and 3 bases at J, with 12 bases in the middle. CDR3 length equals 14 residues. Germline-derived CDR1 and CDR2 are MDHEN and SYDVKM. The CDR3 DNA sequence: TGTGCCAGCAGTTTGGTAGGGGCCGGCTACGAGCAGTACTTC. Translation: CASSLVGAGYEQYF.

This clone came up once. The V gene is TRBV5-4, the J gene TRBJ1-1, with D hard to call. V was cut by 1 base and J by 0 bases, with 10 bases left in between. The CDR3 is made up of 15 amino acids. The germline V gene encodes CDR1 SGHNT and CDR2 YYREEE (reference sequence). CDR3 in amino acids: CASSLSSYMNTEAFF. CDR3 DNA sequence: TGTGCCAGCAGCTTGTCAAGCTATATGAACACTGAAGCTTTCTTT.

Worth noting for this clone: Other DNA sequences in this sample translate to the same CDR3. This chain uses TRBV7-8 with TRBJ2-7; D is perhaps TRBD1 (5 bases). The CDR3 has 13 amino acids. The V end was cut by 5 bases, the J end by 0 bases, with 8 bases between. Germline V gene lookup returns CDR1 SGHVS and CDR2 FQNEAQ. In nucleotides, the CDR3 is TGTGCCAGCAGCCTCGGACACTCCTACGAGCAGTACTTC. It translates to CASSLGHSYEQYF.

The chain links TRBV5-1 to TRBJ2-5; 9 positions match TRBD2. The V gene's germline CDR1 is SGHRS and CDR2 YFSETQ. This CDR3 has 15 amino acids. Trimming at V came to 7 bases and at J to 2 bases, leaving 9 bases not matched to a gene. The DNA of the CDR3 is TGCGCCAGCCACTCGAGGACTAGCGTTCAAGAGACCCAGTACTTC. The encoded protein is CASHSRTSVQETQYF.

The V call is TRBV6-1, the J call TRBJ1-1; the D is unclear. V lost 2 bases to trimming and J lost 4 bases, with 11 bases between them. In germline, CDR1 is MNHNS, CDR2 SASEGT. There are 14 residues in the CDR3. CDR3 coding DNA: TGTGCCAGCAGTGAATCGCCCGGGAGCACTGAAGCTTTCTTT. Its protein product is CASSESPGSTEAFF.

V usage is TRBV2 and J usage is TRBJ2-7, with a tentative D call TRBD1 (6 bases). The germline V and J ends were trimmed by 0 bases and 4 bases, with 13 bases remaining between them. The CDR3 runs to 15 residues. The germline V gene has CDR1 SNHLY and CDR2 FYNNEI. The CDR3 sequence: CASSEARYREYEQYF. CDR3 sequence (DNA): TGTGCCAGCAGTGAAGCGCGGTACAGGGAATACGAGCAGTACTTC.

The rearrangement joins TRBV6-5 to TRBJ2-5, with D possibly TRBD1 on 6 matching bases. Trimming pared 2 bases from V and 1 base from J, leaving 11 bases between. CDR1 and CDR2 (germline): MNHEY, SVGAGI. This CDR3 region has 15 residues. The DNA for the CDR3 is TGTGCCAGCAGTTACACAAGGGGGACCCAAGAGACCCAGTACTTC. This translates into CASSYTRGTQETQYF.

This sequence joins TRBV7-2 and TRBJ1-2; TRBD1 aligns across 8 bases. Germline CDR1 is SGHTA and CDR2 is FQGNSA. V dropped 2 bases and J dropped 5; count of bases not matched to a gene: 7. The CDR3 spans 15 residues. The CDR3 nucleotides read TGTGCCAGCAGCTTAAAGCCAGGGGGCGGGTATGGCTACACCTTC. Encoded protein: CASSLKPGGGYGYTF.

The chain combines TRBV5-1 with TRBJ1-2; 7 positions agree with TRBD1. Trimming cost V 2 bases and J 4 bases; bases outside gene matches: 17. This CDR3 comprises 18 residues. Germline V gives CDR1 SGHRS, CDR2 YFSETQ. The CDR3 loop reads CASSLLSDRSHSSYGYTF. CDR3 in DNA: TGCGCCAGCAGCTTACTCTCGGACAGGTCCCATTCAAGCTATGGCTACACCTTC.

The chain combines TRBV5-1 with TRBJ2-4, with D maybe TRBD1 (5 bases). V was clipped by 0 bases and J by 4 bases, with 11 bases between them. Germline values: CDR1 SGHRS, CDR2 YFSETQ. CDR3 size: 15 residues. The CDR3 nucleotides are TGCGCCAGCAGCTTGGTTGTGTCAGGGAAAAACATTCAGTACTTC. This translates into CASSLVVSGKNIQYF.

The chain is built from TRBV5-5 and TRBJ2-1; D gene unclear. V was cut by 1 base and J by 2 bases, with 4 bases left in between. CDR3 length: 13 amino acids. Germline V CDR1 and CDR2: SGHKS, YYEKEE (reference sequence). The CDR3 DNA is TGTGCCAGCAGCTTGTCAACCTACAATGAGCAGTTCTTC. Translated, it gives CASSLSTYNEQFF.

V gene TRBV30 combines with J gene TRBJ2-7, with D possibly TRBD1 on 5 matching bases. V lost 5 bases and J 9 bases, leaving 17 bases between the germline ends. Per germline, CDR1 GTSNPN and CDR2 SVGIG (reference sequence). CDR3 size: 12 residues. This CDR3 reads CAWGNRPLAQYF. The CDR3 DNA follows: TGTGCCTGGGGAAACAGGCCTTTGGCGCAGTACTTC.

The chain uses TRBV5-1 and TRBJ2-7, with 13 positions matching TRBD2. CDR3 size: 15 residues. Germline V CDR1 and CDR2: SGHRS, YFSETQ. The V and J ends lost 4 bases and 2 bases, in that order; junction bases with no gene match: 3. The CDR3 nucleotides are TGCGCCAGCAGCCTTACTAGCGGGGGGGCCTACGAGCAGTACTTC. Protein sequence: CASSLTSGGAYEQYF.

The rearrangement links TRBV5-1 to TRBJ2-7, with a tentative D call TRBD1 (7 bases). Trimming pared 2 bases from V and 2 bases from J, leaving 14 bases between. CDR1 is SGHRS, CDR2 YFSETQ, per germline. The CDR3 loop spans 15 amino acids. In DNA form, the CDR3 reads TGCGCCAGCAGCTTTCGACAGGGAGGTACCTACGAGCAGTACTTC. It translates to CASSFRQGGTYEQYF.

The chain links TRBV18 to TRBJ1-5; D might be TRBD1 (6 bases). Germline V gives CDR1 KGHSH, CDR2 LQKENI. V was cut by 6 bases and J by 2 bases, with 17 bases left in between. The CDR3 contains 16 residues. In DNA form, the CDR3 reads TGTGCCAGCTCCCCCGTGGGGGCTGAGGGCAATCAGCCCCAGCATTTT. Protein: CASSPVGAEGNQPQHF.

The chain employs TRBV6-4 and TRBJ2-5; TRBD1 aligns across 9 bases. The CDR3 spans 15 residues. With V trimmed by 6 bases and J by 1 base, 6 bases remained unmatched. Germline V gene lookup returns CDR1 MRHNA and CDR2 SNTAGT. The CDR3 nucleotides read TGTGCCAGCAGGAGGGGACAGGGACCCCAAGAGACCCAGTACTTC. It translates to CASRRGQGPQETQYF.

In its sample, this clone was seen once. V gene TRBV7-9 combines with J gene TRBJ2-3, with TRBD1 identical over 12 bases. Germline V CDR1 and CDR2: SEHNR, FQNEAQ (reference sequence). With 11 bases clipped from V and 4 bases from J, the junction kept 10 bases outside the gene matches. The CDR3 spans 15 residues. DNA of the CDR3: TGTGCCTCTTATCCCGGGACAGGGGGCCCAGATACGCAGTATTTT. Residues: CASYPGTGGPDTQYF.

This CDR3 is CASSHPGSYNEQFF. CDR3 DNA: TGCGCCAGCAGCCATCCGGGCTCCTACAATGAGCAGTTCTTC. The rearrangement joins TRBV4-1 to TRBJ2-1; no definite D call. With 3 bases removed from V and 0 bases from J, the gap between germline ends came to 6 bases. Germline V gene sequence: CDR1 MGHRA, CDR2 YSYEKL. This CDR3 has 14 amino acids.

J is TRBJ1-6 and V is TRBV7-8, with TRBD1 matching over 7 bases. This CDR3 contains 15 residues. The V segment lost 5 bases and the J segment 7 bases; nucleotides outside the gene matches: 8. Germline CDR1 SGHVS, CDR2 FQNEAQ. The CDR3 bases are TGTGCCAGCAGCGCTAGACAGGGTTACAATTCACCCCTCCACTTT. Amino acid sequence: CASSARQGYNSPLHF.

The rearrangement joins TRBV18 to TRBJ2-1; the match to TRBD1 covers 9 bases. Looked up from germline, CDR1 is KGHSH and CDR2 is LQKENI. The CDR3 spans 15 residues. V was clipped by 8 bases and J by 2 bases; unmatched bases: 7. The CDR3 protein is CASAPTGGTYNEQFF. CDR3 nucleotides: TGTGCCAGCGCGCCGACAGGGGGAACCTACAATGAGCAGTTCTTC. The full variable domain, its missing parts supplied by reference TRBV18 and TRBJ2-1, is NAGVMQNPRHLVRRRGQEARLRCSPMKGHSHVYWYRQLPEEGLKFMVYLQKENIIDESGMPKERFSAEFPKEGPSILRIQQVVRGDSAAYFCASAPTGGTYNEQFFGPGTRLTVL.

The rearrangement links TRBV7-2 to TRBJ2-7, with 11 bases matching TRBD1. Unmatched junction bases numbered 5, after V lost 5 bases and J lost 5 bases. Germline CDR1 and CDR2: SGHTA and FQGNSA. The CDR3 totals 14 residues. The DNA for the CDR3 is TGTGCCAGCAGCGAAGGACAGGGGGCAAACGAGCAGTACTTC. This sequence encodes CASSEGQGANEQYF.

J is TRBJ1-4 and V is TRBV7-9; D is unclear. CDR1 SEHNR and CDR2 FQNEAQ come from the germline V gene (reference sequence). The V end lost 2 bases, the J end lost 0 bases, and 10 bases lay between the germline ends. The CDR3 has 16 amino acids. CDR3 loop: CASSLWARSTNEKLFF. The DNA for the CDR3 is TGTGCCAGCAGCTTATGGGCTCGGTCAACTAATGAAAAACTGTTTTTT.